The entry below describes one TCR beta chain. The entry originates in a study of shared T cell receptors in the human thymus. TCRdb's table, derived via immunoSEQ multiplex PCR, lists solely in-frame clones and lacks some. The table includes about 380,000 clones, 95% detected once. Germline CDR1 and CDR2: SQVTM and ANQGSEA. This CDR3 region has 16 residues. Trimming cost V 1 base and J 7 bases; bases outside gene matches: 15. The receptor was isolated from a human donor. The rearrangement joins TRBV29-1 to TRBJ2-7; TRBD1 agrees at 8 bases. The sample was thymocytes. The CDR3 sequence: CSVEAQAGTGGPEQYF. The CDR3 nucleotides read TGCAGCGTTGAAGCTCAAGCCGGGACAGGTGGGCCGGAGCAGTACTTC.